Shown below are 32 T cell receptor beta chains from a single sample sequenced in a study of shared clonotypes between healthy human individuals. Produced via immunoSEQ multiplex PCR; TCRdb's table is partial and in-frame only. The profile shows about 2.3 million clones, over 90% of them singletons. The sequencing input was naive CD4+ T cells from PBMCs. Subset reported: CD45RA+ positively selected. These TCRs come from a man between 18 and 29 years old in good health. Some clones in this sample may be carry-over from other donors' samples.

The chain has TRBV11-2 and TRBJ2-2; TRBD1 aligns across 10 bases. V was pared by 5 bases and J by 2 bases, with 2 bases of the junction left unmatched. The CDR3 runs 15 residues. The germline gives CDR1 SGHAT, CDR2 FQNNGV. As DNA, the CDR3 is TGTGCCAGCAGCCTGACAGGGGGCAACACCGGGGAGCTGTTTTTT. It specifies CASSLTGGNTGELFF.

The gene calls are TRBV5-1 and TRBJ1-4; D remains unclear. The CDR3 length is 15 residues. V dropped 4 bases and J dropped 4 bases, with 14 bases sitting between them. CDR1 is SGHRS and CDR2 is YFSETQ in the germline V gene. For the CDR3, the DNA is TGCGCCAGCAGCGACCCAGGCCCCGATAATGAAAAACTGTTTTTT. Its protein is CASSDPGPDNEKLFF.

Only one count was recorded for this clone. CDR3 residues: CASSLDAGPSYEQYF. Written as DNA, the CDR3 is TGTGCCAGCAGCTTAGACGCGGGGCCGTCCTACGAGCAGTACTTC. The chain employs TRBV7-2 and TRBJ2-7, with D perhaps matching TRBD2 (6 bases). The CDR3 is 15 residues long. Trimming left V 1 base short and J 1 base short, with 11 bases between. Per germline, CDR1 SGHTA and CDR2 FQGNSA.

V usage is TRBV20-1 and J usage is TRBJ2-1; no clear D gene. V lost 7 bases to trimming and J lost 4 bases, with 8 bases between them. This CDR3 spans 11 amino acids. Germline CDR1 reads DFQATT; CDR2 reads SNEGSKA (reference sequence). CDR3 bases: TGCAGTGGAACAGATTACAATGAGCAGTTCTTC. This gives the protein CSGTDYNEQFF.

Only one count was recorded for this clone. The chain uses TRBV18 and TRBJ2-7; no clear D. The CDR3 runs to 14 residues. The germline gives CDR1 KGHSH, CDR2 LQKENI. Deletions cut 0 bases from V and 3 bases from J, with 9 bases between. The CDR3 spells CASSPPEGDYEQYF. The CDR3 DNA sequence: TGTGCCAGCTCACCACCGGAAGGTGACTACGAGCAGTACTTC.

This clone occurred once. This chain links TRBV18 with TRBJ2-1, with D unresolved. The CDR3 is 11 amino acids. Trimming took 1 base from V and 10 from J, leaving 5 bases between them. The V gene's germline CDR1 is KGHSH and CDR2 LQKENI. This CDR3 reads CASSPQEEQFF. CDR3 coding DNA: TGTGCCAGCTCACCACAGGAGGAGCAGTTCTTC.

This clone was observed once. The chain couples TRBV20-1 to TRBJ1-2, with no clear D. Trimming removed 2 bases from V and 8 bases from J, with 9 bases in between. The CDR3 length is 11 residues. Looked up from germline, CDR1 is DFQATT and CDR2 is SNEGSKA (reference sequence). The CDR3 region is CSARTARGYTF. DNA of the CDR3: TGCAGTGCTAGAACGGCTCGGGGCTACACCTTC.

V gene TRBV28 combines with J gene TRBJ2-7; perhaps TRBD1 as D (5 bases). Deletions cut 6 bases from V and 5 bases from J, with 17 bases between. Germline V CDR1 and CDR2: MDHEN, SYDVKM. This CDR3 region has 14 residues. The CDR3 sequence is CASRVGGQGHEQYF. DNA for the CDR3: TGTGCCAGCAGGGTAGGTGGGCAGGGCCACGAGCAGTACTTC.

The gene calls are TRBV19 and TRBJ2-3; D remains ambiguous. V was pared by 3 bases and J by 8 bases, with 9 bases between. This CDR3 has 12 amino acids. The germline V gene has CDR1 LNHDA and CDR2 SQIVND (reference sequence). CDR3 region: CASSIGPGTQYF. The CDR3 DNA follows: TGTGCCAGTAGTATTGGGCCCGGTACGCAGTATTTT.

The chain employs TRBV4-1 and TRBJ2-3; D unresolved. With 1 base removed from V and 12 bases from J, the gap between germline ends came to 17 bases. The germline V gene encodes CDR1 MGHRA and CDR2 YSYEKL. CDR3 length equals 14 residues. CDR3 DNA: TGCGCCAGCAGCCAAGTTTACTCCCTCCCGATCCAGTATTTT. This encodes CASSQVYSLPIQYF.

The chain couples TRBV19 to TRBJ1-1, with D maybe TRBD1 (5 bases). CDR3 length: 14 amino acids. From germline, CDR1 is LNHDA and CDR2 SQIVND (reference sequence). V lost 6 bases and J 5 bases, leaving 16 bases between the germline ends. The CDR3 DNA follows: TGTGCCAGTAGCGGGGGAGGGGCTTGGACTGAAGCTTTCTTT. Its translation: CASSGGGAWTEAFF.

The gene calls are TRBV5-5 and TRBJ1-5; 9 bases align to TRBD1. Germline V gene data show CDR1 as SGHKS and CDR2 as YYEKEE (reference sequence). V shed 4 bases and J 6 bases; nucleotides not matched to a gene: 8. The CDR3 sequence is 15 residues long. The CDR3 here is CASSQGTGISQPQHF. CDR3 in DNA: TGTGCCAGCAGCCAAGGGACAGGGATAAGTCAGCCCCAGCATTTT.

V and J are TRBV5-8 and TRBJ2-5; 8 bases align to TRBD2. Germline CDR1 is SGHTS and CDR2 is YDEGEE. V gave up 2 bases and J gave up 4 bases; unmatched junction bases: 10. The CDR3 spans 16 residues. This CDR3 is CASSFSLAGGGETQYF. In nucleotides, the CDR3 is TGTGCCAGCAGCTTTTCCCTGGCGGGAGGCGGAGAGACCCAGTACTTC.

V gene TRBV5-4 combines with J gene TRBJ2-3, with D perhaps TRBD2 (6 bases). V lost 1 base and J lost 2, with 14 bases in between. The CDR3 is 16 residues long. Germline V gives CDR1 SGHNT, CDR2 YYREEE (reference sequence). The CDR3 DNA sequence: TGTGCCAGCAGCTTGAGGAGGGAGTGGGTCACAGATACGCAGTATTTT. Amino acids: CASSLRREWVTDTQYF.

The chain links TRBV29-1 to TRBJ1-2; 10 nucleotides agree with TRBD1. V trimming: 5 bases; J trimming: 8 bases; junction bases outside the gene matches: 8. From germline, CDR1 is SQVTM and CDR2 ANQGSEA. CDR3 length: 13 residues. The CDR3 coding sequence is TGCAGCGTTTTGACAGGGGGCAGGTGGGGCTACACCTTC. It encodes CSVLTGGRWGYTF.

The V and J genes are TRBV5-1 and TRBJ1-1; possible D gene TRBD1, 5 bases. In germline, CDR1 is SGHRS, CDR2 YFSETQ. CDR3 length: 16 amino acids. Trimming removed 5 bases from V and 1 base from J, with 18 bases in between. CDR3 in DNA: TGCGCCAGCAGTGACCGGAGGGGTCCCCGGAACACTGAAGCTTTCTTT. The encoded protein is CASSDRRGPRNTEAFF.

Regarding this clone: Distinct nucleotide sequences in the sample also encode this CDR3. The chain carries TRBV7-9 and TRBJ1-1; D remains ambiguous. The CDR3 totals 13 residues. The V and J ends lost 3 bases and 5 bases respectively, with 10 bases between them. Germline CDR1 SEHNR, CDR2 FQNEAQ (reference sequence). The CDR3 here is CASSFGVGTEAFF. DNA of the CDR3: TGTGCCAGCAGCTTCGGCGTGGGTACTGAAGCTTTCTTT.

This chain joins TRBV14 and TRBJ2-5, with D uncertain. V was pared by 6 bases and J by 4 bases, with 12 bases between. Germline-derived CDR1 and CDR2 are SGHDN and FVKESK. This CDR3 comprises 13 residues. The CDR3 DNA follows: TGTGCCAGCAGTCTCCCCCTGGGAGAGACCCAGTACTTC. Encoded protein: CASSLPLGETQYF.

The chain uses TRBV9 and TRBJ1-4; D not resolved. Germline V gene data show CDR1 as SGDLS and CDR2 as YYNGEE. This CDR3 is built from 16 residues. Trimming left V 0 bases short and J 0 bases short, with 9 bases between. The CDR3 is CASSVAPLTTNEKLFF. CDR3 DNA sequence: TGTGCCAGCAGCGTAGCTCCTCTCACAACTAATGAAAAACTGTTTTTT.

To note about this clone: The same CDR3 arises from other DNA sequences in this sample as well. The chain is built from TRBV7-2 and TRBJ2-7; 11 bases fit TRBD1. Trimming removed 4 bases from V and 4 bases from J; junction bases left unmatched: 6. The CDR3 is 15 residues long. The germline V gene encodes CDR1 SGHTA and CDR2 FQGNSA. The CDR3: CASSWDGTGGYEQYF. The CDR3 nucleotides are TGTGCCAGCAGCTGGGACGGGACAGGGGGGTACGAGCAGTACTTC. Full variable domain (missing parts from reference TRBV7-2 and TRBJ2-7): GAGVSQSPSNKVTEKGKDVELRCDPISGHTALYWYRQSLGQGLEFLIYFQGNSAPDKSGLPSDRFSAERTGGSVSTLTIQRTQQEDSAVYLCASSWDGTGGYEQYFGPGTRLTVT.

CDR3 sequence: CASSQTGTQETQYF. The CDR3 DNA is TGTGCCAGCAGCCAGACAGGGACCCAAGAGACCCAGTACTTC. The chain combines TRBV11-1 with TRBJ2-5; 7 nucleotides line up with TRBD1. V trimming: 5 bases; J trimming: 1 base; junction bases outside the gene matches: 4. Germline CDR1 and CDR2: SGHAT and FQDESV (reference sequence). The CDR3 sequence is 14 residues long.

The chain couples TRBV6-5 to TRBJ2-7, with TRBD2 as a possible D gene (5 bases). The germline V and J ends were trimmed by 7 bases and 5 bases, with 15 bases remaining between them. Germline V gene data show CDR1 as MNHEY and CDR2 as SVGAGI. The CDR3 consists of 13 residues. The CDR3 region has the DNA TGTGCCAGCATCCCCCCGGGATCCCACGAGCAGTACTTC. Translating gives CASIPPGSHEQYF.

In DNA, the CDR3 is TGTGCCAGCAGTTACGGAGGGCTTGGTTACAATGAGCAGTTCTTC. Translated, it gives CASSYGGLGYNEQFF. The rearrangement uses TRBV6-5 and TRBJ2-1; tentative D call: TRBD2 (6 bases). The CDR3 is made up of 15 amino acids. Germline CDR1 is MNHEY and CDR2 is SVGAGI. Between the trimmed V and J ends, which lost 2 bases and 4 bases, there was a span of 12 bases.

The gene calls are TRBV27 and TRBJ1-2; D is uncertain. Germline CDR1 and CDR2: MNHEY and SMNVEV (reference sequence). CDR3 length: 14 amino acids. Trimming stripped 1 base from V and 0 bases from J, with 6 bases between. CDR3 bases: TGTGCCAGCAGTTTATTGGGAACTAACTATGGCTACACCTTC. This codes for CASSLLGTNYGYTF.

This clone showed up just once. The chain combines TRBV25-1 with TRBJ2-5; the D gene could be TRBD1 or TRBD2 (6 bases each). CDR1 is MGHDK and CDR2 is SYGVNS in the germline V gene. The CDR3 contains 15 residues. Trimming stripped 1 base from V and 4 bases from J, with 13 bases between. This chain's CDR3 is CASSEWGAGGETQYF. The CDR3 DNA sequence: TGTGCCAGCAGTGAATGGGGGGCCGGGGGAGAGACCCAGTACTTC.

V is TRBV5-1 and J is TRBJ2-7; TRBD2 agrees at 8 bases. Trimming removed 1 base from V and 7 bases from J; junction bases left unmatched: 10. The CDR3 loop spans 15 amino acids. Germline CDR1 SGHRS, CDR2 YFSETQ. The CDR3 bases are TGCGCCAGCAGCTTGAGTACGGGAGGGCCGATTGAGCAGTACTTC. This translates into CASSLSTGGPIEQYF.

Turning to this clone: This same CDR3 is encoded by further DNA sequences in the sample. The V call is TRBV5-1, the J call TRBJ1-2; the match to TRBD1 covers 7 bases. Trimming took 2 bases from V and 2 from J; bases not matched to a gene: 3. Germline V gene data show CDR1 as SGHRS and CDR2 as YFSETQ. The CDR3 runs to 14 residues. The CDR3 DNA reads TGCGCCAGCAGCTTAGGGACAGCCAACTATGGCTACACCTTC. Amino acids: CASSLGTANYGYTF.

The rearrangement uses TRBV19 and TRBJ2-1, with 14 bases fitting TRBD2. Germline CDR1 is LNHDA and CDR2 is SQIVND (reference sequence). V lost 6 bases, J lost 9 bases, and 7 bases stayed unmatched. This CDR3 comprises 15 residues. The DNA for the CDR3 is TGTGCCAGTAGGGGGACTAGCGGGAGTAGTGGTGAGCAGTTCTTC. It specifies CASRGTSGSSGEQFF.

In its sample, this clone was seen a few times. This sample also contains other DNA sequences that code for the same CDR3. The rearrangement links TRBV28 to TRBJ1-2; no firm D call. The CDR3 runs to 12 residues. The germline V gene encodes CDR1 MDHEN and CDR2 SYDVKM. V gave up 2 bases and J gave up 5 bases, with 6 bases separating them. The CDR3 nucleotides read TGTGCCAGCAGTTTAAGCCAGTATGGCTACACCTTC. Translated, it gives CASSLSQYGYTF.

Here the CDR3 reads CAISRDRGGQYF. CDR3 coding DNA: TGTGCCATCAGCCGGGACAGGGGCGGTCAGTACTTC. V gene TRBV10-3 combines with J gene TRBJ2-7, with 10 nucleotides matching TRBD1. Germline V gene lookup returns CDR1 ENHRY and CDR2 SYGVKD. CDR3 length equals 12 residues. The V and J ends lost 6 bases and 10 bases, in that order; junction bases with no gene match: 6.

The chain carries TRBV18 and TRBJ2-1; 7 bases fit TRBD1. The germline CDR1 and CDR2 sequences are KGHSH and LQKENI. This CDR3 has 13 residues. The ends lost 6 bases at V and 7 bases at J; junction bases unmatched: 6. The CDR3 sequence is CASSGGQLNEQFF. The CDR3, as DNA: TGTGCCAGCTCTGGGGGACAGCTAAATGAGCAGTTCTTC. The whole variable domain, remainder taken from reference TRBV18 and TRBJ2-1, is NAGVMQNPRHLVRRRGQEARLRCSPMKGHSHVYWYRQLPEEGLKFMVYLQKENIIDESGMPKERFSAEFPKEGPSILRIQQVVRGDSAAYFCASSGGQLNEQFFGPGTRLTVL.

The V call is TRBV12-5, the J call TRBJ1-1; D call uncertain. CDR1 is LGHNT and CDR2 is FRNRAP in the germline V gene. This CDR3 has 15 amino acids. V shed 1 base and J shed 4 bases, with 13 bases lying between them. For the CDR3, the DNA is TGTGCTAGTGGTTTGGGTCACCGGGCCCGCACTGAAGCTTTCTTT. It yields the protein CASGLGHRARTEAFF.